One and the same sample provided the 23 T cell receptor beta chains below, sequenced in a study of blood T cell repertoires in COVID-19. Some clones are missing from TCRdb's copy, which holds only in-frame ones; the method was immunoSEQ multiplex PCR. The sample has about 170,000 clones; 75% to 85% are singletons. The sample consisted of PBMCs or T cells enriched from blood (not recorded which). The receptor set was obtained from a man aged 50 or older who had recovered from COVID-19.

In DNA, the CDR3 is TGTGCCAGCAGCTTAAATGCGGGGGGGGCCAAAAACATTCAGTACTTC. Protein sequence: CASSLNAGGAKNIQYF. This chain connects TRBV7-8 to TRBJ2-4; the match to TRBD2 covers 9 bases. There are 16 residues in the CDR3. Germline-derived CDR1 and CDR2 are SGHVS and FQNEAQ. Germline trimming cut 2 bases from V and 1 base from J; bases unmatched to any gene: 3.

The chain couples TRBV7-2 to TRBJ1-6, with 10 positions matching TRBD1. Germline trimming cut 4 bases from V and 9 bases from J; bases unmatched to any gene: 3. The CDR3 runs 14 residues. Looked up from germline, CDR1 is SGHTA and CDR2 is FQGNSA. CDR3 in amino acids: CASSSGQGSSPLHF. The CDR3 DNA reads TGTGCCAGCAGCTCGGGACAGGGGAGTTCACCCCTCCACTTT.

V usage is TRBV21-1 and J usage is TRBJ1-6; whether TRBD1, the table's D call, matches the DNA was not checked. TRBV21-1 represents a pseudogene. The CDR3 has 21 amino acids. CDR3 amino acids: CASSKERVDRDRGLSGSPLHF. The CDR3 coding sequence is TGTGCCAGCAGCAAAGAGAGAGTAGACCGGGACAGAGGGCTATCCGGTTCACCCCTCCACTTT.

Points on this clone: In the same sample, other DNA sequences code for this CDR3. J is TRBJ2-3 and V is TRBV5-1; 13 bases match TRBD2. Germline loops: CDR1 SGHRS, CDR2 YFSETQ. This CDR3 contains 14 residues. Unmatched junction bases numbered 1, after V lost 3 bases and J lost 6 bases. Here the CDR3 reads CASSSTSGGDTQYF. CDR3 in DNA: TGCGCCAGCAGCTCGACTAGCGGGGGGGATACGCAGTATTTT. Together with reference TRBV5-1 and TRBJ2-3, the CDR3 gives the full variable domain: KAGVTQTPRYLIKTRGQQVTLSCSPISGHRSVSWYQQTPGQGLQFLFEYFSETQRNKGNFPGRFSGRQFSNSRSEMNVSTLELGDSALYLCASSSTSGGDTQYFGPGTRLTVL.

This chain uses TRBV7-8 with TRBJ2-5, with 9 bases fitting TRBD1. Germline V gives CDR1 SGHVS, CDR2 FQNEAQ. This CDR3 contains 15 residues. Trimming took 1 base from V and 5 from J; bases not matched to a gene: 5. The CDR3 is CASSLGQGQGETQYF. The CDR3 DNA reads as TGTGCCAGCAGCTTAGGACAGGGACAGGGTGAGACCCAGTACTTC.

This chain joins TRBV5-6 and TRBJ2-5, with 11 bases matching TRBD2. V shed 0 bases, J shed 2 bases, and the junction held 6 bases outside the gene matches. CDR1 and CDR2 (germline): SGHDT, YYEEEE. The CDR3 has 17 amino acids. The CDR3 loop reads CASSLEGPSGGQETQYF. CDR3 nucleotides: TGTGCCAGCAGCTTGGAGGGCCCTAGCGGGGGGCAAGAGACCCAGTACTTC.

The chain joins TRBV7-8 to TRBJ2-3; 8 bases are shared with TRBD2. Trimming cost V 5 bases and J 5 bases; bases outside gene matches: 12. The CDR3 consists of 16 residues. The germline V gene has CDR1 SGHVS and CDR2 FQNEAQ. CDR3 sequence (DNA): TGTGCCAGCAGCAAAGAGACTAGCGTCTTCATAGATACGCAGTATTTT. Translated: CASSKETSVFIDTQYF.

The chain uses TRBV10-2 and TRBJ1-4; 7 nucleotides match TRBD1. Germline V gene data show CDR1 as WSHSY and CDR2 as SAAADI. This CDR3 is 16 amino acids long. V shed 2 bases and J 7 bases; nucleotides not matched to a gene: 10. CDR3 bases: TGCGCCAGCAGTGAGGCCGAACAGGGGCTAGGTGAAAAACTGTTTTTT. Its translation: CASSEAEQGLGEKLFF.

This CDR3 is CAWSVEASGAQYF. In DNA, the CDR3 is TGTGCCTGGAGTGTGGAGGCTTCAGGAGCGCAGTATTTT. The chain uses TRBV30 and TRBJ2-3, with D perhaps TRBD2 (5 bases). The V and J ends lost 0 bases and 10 bases respectively, with 14 bases between them. The CDR3 consists of 13 residues. The germline CDR1 and CDR2 sequences are GTSNPN and SVGIG (reference sequence).

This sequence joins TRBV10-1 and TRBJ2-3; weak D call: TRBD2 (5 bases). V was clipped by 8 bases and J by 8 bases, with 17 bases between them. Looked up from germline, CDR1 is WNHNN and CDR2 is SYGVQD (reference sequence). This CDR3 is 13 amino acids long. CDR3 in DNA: TGCGCCAGCTCGGACTCCCTCGTTAGTACGCAGTATTTT. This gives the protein CASSDSLVSTQYF.

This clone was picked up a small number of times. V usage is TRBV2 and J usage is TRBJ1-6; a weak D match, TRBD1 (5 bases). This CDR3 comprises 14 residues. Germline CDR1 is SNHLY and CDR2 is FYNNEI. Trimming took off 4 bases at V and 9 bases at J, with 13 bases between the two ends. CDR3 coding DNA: TGTGCCAGCAGTGTAACAGGTCCAGGTTCACCCCTCCACTTT. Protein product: CASSVTGPGSPLHF.

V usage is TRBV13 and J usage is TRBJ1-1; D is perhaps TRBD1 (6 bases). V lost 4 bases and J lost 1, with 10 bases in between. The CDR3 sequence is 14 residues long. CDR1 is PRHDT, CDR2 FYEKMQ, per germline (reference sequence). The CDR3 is CASSSGGQNTEAFF. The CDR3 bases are TGTGCCAGCAGCTCGGGGGGCCAGAACACTGAAGCTTTCTTT.

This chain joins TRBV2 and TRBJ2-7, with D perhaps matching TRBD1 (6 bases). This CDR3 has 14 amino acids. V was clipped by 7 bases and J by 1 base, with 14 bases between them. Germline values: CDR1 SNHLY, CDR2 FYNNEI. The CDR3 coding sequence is TGTGCCAGCAAGCCGGGACACCAATCCTACGAGCAGTACTTC. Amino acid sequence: CASKPGHQSYEQYF. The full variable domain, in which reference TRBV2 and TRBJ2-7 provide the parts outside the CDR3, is EPEVTQTPSHQVTQMGQEVILRCVPISNHLYFYWYRQILGQKVEFLVSFYNNEISEKSEIFDDQFSVERPDGSNFTLKIRSTKLEDSAMYFCASKPGHQSYEQYFGPGTRLTVT.

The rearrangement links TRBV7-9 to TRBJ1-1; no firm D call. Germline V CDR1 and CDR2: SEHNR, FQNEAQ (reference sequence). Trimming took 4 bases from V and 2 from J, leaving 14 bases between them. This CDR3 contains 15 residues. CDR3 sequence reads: CASSSQTSLNTEAFF. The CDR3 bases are TGTGCCAGCAGCTCCCAGACAAGTCTCAACACTGAAGCTTTCTTT. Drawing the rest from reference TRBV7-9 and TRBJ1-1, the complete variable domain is DTGVSQNPRHKITKRGQNVTFRCDPISEHNRLYWYRQTLGQGPEFLTYFQNEAQLEKSRLLSDRFSAERPKGSFSTLEIQRTEQGDSAMYLCASSSQTSLNTEAFFGQGTRLTVV.

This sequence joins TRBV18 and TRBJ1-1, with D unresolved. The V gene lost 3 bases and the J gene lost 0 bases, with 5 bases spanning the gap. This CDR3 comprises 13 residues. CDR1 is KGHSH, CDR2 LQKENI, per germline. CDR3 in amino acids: CASSPQVNTEAFF. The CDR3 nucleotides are TGTGCCAGCTCACCCCAGGTGAACACTGAAGCTTTCTTT.

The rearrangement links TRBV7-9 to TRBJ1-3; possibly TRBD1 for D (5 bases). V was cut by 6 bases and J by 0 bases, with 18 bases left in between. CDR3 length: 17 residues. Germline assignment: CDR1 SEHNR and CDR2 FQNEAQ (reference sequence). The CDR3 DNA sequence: TGTGCCAGCAGACAACCGGACACCGCGATCTCTGGAAACACCATATATTTT. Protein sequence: CASRQPDTAISGNTIYF.

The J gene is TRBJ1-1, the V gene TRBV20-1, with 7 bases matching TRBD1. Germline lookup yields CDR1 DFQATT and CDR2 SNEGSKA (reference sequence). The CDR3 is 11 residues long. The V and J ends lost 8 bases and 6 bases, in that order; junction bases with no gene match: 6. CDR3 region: CSPNRGAEAFF. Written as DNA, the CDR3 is TGCAGTCCGAACAGGGGCGCTGAAGCTTTCTTT.

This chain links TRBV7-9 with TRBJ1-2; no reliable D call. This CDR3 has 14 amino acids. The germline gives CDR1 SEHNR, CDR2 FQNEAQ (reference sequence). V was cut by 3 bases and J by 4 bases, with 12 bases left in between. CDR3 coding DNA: TGTGCCAGCAGCTTTCAGAATCTTCCCTATGGCTACACCTTC. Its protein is CASSFQNLPYGYTF.

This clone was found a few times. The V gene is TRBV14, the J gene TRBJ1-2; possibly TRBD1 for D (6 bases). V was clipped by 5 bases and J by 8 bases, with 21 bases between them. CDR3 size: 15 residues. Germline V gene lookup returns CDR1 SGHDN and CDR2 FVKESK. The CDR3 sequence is CASSSNNRDTFGYTF. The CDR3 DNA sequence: TGTGCCAGCAGCTCCAACAACCGGGACACGTTCGGCTACACCTTC.

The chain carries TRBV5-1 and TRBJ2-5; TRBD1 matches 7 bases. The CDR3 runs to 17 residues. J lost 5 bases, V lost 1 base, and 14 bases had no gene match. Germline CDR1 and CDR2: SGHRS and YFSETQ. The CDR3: CASSLTGRQGSGETQYF. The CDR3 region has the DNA TGCGCCAGCAGCTTGACCGGACGACAGGGTTCGGGTGAGACCCAGTACTTC.

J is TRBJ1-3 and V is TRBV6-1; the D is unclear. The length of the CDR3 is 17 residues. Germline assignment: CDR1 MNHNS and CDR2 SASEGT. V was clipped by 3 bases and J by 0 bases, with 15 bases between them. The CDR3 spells CASSDRWGGFSGNTIYF. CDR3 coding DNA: TGTGCCAGCAGTGATCGGTGGGGAGGTTTCTCTGGAAACACCATATATTTT.

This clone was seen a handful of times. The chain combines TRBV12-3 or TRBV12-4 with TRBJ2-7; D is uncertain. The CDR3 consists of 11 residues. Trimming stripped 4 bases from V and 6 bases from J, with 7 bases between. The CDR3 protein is CASSYGIEQYF. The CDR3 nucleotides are TGTGCCAGCAGTTACGGTATCGAGCAGTACTTC.

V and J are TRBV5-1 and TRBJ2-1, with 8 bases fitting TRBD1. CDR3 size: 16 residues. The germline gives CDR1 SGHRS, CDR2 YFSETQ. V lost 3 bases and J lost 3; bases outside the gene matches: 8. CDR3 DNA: TGCGCCAGCAGCTCCAAACAGGGGGGACTCTACAATGAGCAGTTCTTC. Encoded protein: CASSSKQGGLYNEQFF.